The 5 T cell receptor beta chains given below trace back to one sample, sequenced in a study of T cell responses to AZD1222 COVID-19 vaccine. The repertoire was sequenced with immunoSEQ multiplex PCR; TCRdb's copy has only in-frame clones and lacks some. The table records under 150,000 clones, less than 95% of them present only once. Sequencing used peripheral blood, obtained on day 0 of AZD1222 vaccination. The receptors were sampled from an adult in good health.

This chain links TRBV7-9 with TRBJ2-7, with TRBD2 as a possible D gene (5 bases). The CDR3 runs to 12 residues. CDR1 and CDR2 from the germline V gene are SEHNR and FQNEAQ (reference sequence). V was clipped by 11 bases and J by 2 bases, with 13 bases between them. The CDR3 DNA follows: TGTGCCCTTGGACTTCTTCCCTACGAGCAGTACTTC. Its translation: CALGLLPYEQYF.

The chain combines TRBV7-2 with TRBJ2-7; D is unclear. The V end lost 1 base, the J end lost 0 bases, and 7 bases lay between the germline ends. This CDR3 region has 14 residues. The germline V gene encodes CDR1 SGHTA and CDR2 FQGNSA. This CDR3 is CASSLDGFSYEQYF. CDR3 DNA: TGTGCCAGCAGCTTAGACGGCTTCTCCTACGAGCAGTACTTC.

The V call is TRBV19, the J call TRBJ2-6, with D uncertain. The CDR3 loop spans 16 amino acids. Germline V gives CDR1 LNHDA, CDR2 SQIVND (reference sequence). CDR3 amino acids: CAPHERINSGANVLTF. The CDR3 DNA reads as TGTGCTCCCCACGAAAGGATCAACTCTGGGGCCAACGTCCTGACTTTC.

The chain uses TRBV11-2 and TRBJ2-1, with unresolved D. Trimming shortened V by 1 base and J by 9 bases, and 4 bases separated the two germline ends. The CDR3 runs 11 residues. The germline V gene encodes CDR1 SGHAT and CDR2 FQNNGV. Written as DNA, the CDR3 is TGTGCCAGCAGCTTAGGACTTGAGCAGTTCTTC. Translation gives CASSLGLEQFF. The whole variable domain, remainder taken from reference TRBV11-2 and TRBJ2-1, is EAGVAQSPRYKIIEKRQSVAFWCNPISGHATLYWYQQILGQGPKLLIQFQNNGVVDDSQLPKDRFSAERLKGVDSTLKIQPAKLEDSAVYLCASSLGLEQFFGPGTRLTVL.

The chain combines TRBV9 with TRBJ1-5; no definite D call. V was pared by 4 bases and J by 5 bases, with 16 bases between. Germline V gene data show CDR1 as SGDLS and CDR2 as YYNGEE. The CDR3 runs 15 residues. The CDR3 sequence: CASSPPSGSHQPQHF. The CDR3 nucleotides are TGTGCCAGCAGCCCCCCCTCCGGGAGCCATCAGCCCCAGCATTTT.